This T cell receptor (beta chain) was identified during a study of blood T cell repertoires in COVID-19. Study at large: Nucleic acid was either cDNA or gDNA, and it came from T cells, B-cell-depleted T cells, or PBMCs.

The CDR3 length is 15 residues. J gave up 5 bases and V 3 bases, and 10 bases lay outside the gene matches. Germline V gives CDR1 SGHRS, CDR2 YFSETQ. Using immunoSEQ multiplex PCR, the repertoire was profiled, and TCRdb retains in-frame clones only, with some absent. Here the sample spans 150,000 to 180,000 clones, roughly 80% being singletons. The clonotype originates from a man in his fifties or sixties with acute or convalescent COVID-19. Sequencing was carried out using peripheral blood. This rearrangement joins TRBV5-1 to TRBJ2-5, with 7 bases lining up with TRBD1. The CDR3 region is CASSSTGLLRETQYF. CDR3 sequence (DNA): TGCGCCAGCAGCTCGACAGGGCTCCTACGGGAGACCCAGTACTTC.